This T cell receptor beta chain was documented in a study of T cell responses to AZD1222 COVID-19 vaccine. Study outcomes and limitations: Per reports, nearly half of all spike-specific TCRs target regions that are unmutated in variants. Possibly, clonal diversity was underestimated; donors were largely white British and included more females. Baseline testing showed seropositivity in only a handful of AZD1222 recipients. Sampling that yielded the repertoires occurred only after the peak T cell response.

This table comes from immunoSEQ multiplex PCR, and its TCRdb copy is limited to in-frame clones, with some not included. Among about 93,000 clones listed, 80% to 90% were seen once. As concerns this clone: What it binds is unknown.

This CDR3 comprises 16 residues. Deletions cut 3 bases from V and 0 bases from J, with 12 bases between. Germline CDR1 is LNHDA and CDR2 is SQIVND (reference sequence). This receptor was identified in an adult who received the AZD1222 COVID-19 vaccine. The input for sequencing was peripheral blood, taken 28 days after the second AZD1222 dose. The rearrangement links TRBV19 to TRBJ1-5; a possible D gene is TRBD1 (5 bases). The CDR3 sequence: CASSISFDSSNQPQHF. The DNA of the CDR3 is TGTGCCAGTAGTATTTCCTTCGACAGTAGCAATCAGCCCCAGCATTTT. The full variable domain, rest sourced from reference TRBV19 and TRBJ1-5, is DGGITQSPKYLFRKEGQNVTLSCEQNLNHDAMYWYRQDPGQGLRLIYYSQIVNDFQKGDIAEGYSVSREKKESFPLTVTSAQKNPTAFYLCASSISFDSSNQPQHFGDGTRLSIL.